The 9 T cell receptor beta chains presented below share a single source sample, sequenced in a study of blood T cell repertoires in COVID-19 (dated by TCRdb to the early 2020s). Libraries were built with the immunoSEQ multiplex PCR assay. TCRdb stores this immuneACCESS table with in-frame sequences only. Part of the clones is absent; in the studies checked, under half of the shortfall reflects unresolved V genes, and no reason is known for the rest. Here the sample has 200,000 to 300,000 clones; 88% occur a single time. Jointly, the top ten make up 6% to 6.5% of the sample. Material for sequencing was peripheral blood. All receptors derive from a woman aged 30 to 39 with COVID-19, enrolled during active disease.

The CDR3 nucleotides are TGTGCCAGCAGCACCCTAGCGGGAGGCCGTGCAGATACGCAGTATTTT. Its translation: CASSTLAGGRADTQYF. The V and J genes are TRBV7-2 and TRBJ2-3; 11 positions match TRBD2. J gave up 4 bases and V 5 bases, and 8 bases lay outside the gene matches. The CDR3 length is 16 residues. CDR1 is SGHTA and CDR2 is FQGNSA in the germline V gene.

The chain has TRBV5-4 and TRBJ2-1; 13 bases fit TRBD2. The length of the CDR3 is 15 residues. The germline V gene encodes CDR1 SGHNT and CDR2 YYREEE (reference sequence). V gave up 2 bases and J gave up 9 bases; unmatched junction bases: 5. As DNA, the CDR3 is TGTGCCAGCAGCTTAGGACTAGCGGGAGTCGGTGAGCAGTTCTTC. This translates into CASSLGLAGVGEQFF.

The chain carries TRBV4-3 and TRBJ2-3; possible D gene TRBD2, 6 bases. Germline CDR1 and CDR2: LGHNA and YSLEER. The V end was cut by 1 base, the J end by 1 base, with 15 bases between. This CDR3 is built from 17 residues. CDR3 loop: CASSQVAAGLRTDTQYF. CDR3 bases: TGCGCCAGCAGCCAAGTAGCGGCGGGTCTCCGCACAGATACGCAGTATTTT.

CDR3 region: CASSSPGVAGVLDEQFF. The CDR3 DNA is TGTGCCAGCAGCTCCCCGGGGGTAGCGGGAGTTCTAGATGAGCAGTTCTTC. The chain combines TRBV11-3 with TRBJ2-1; TRBD2 matches at 9 bases. Trimming at V came to 4 bases and at J to 8 bases, leaving 15 bases not matched to a gene. CDR1 is SGHNT and CDR2 is YENEEA in the germline V gene. The CDR3 totals 17 residues.

This chain connects TRBV6-4 to TRBJ1-1; D is unresolved. Germline V gene sequence: CDR1 MRHNA, CDR2 SNTAGT. The CDR3 spans 15 residues. Trimming took off 5 bases at V and 1 base at J, with 14 bases between the two ends. The CDR3 reads CASSTDTSSNTEAFF. The CDR3, as DNA: TGTGCCAGCAGTACCGACACTTCGTCGAACACTGAAGCTTTCTTT.

The chain is built from TRBV2 and TRBJ2-5, with 9 bases aligning to TRBD2. This CDR3 is built from 15 residues. V trimming: 4 bases; J trimming: 2 bases; junction bases outside the gene matches: 5. Per germline, CDR1 SNHLY and CDR2 FYNNEI. CDR3 in amino acids: CASSGSSGEQETQYF. Here the CDR3 DNA reads TGTGCCAGCAGTGGGTCTAGCGGGGAACAAGAGACCCAGTACTTC.

The rearrangement joins TRBV2 to TRBJ2-1; the D is unclear. Germline CDR1 reads SNHLY; CDR2 reads FYNNEI. V was shortened by 8 bases and J by 5 bases, with 16 bases between the two germline ends. There are 14 residues in the CDR3. The CDR3 here is CASRTTVANNEQFF. CDR3 coding DNA: TGTGCCAGCCGAACGACTGTGGCAAACAATGAGCAGTTCTTC.

This clone was observed at least ten times. This chain uses TRBV7-9 with TRBJ2-3; unclear D gene. Germline V gene lookup returns CDR1 SEHNR and CDR2 FQNEAQ (reference sequence). The CDR3 loop spans 13 amino acids. The V and J ends lost 5 bases and 2 bases respectively, with 8 bases between them. In DNA form, the CDR3 reads TGTGCCAGCAGCGTACACCTCACAGATACGCAGTATTTT. Its protein product is CASSVHLTDTQYF.

The rearrangement links TRBV29-1 to TRBJ2-1, with 7 bases identical to TRBD1. The germline V gene encodes CDR1 SQVTM and CDR2 ANQGSEA. CDR3 length: 13 amino acids. The V gene end was trimmed by 6 bases and the J gene end by 5 bases; junction bases not matched to a gene: 7. CDR3 DNA sequence: TGCAGCGTAGACCCCCAGGGGGACAATGAGCAGTTCTTC. This codes for CSVDPQGDNEQFF.